Listed here is a single TCR beta chain. Its antigen is as yet unknown. Per germline, CDR1 GTSNPN and CDR2 SVGIG (reference sequence). The CDR3 length is 14 residues. The V end was cut by 3 bases, the J end by 4 bases, with 12 bases between. The data were taken from a study of CD8 T cells in ankylosing spondylitis. Making use of molecular barcodes, quantitative 5'-RACE generated TCR beta libraries. Each CDR3 protein gets one entry after TCRdb re-called the 5' RACE reads with MiXCR. This repertoire shows 250,000 to 400,000 distinct CDR3 sequences, under 14% found once; its top ten account for 9.1%. Study conclusions and caveats: A motif of 8 or 9 highly homologous TCR beta variants was seen as apparently characteristic of ankylosing spondylitis blood.

The chain employs TRBV30 and TRBJ2-2, with D possibly called TRBD1 or TRBD2 (6 bases each). This sequence originates from a female donor with ankylosing spondylitis or in good health (not recorded which). The sample taken for sequencing was blood, either unsorted or a sorted T cell fraction (not recorded which). In DNA, the CDR3 is TGTGCCTGGAGGCGGGACACCTCCACCGGGGAGCTGTTTTTT. As protein: CAWRRDTSTGELFF.